These 11 T cell receptor beta chains were all obtained from the same sample, sequenced in a study of tumor-infiltrating lymphocytes in primary liver carcinoma. Bulk tissue was left unsorted, and RNA and DNA were co-extracted from approximately 20-30 mg of it. The researchers produced TCR beta cDNA from around 500 ng total RNA with a constant-region primer. Libraries of TCR beta came from three nested multiplex PCR rounds with slightly modified ARM-PCR. A C-beta reverse primer was combined with TRBV1-TRBV30 forward primers in the first two PCR rounds, and each round had 9 to 10 cycles. TCRdb recomputed calls from the multiplex PCR reads with MiXCR, one row per CDR3 protein. The sample gives about 190,000 distinct CDR3 sequences, around four fifths of which show up once; 15% to 20% is in the top ten. Sequencing was performed on tumor tissue from primary liver carcinoma. The receptors originated from a man aged 35 to 55 with primary liver carcinoma and hepatitis B virus infection.

The V and J genes are TRBV6-1 and TRBJ1-5, with D unresolved. The CDR3 length is 15 residues. The V and J ends lost 7 bases and 1 base respectively, with 14 bases between them. Germline V gene lookup returns CDR1 MNHNS and CDR2 SASEGT. CDR3 in DNA: TGTGCCAGCATTGCCTTTATAGGGAGCAATCAGCCCCAGCATTTT. Amino acid sequence: CASIAFIGSNQPQHF.

As concerns this clonotype: A much bigger clone sits one base away, suggesting this may be a read error. The chain has TRBV5-1 and TRBJ2-5; no clear D gene. V was cut by 0 bases and J by 4 bases, with 22 bases left in between. Germline values: CDR1 SGHRS, CDR2 YFSETQ. The CDR3 consists of 18 residues. The CDR3 DNA is TGCGCCAGCAGCTTGGGGGTTGATAGTTATCTCCTCTCAGAGACCCAGTACTTC. As protein: CASSLGVDSYLLSETQYF.

The gene calls are TRBV6-5 and TRBJ1-2, with TRBD1 identical over 7 bases. Germline loops: CDR1 MNHEY, CDR2 SVGAGI. CDR3 length equals 13 residues. J was trimmed by 8 bases and V by 6 bases; bases with no gene match: 9. The CDR3 here is CASSPEGAIGYTF. The DNA for the CDR3 is TGTGCCAGCAGCCCAGAGGGGGCGATCGGCTACACCTTC.

Comments on this clonotype: This CDR3 is missing its conserved last phenylalanine or tryptophan, likely due to a read error. The rearrangement uses TRBV29-1 and TRBJ2-2; 8 nucleotides agree with TRBD2. CDR3 length: 13 amino acids. Germline lookup yields CDR1 SQVTM and CDR2 ANQGSEA. The CDR3 reads CSVGLASTGKLFS. The DNA of the CDR3 is TGCAGCGTTGGACTAGCGAGCACCGGGAAGCTGTTTTCT.

This chain connects TRBV12-3 or TRBV12-4 to TRBJ2-2; D may be TRBD2 (5 bases). This CDR3 contains 16 residues. V was shortened by 7 bases and J by 0 bases, with 15 bases between the two germline ends. CDR3 amino acids: CASNPRRRANTGELFF. The CDR3 coding sequence is TGTGCCAGCAATCCCCGGCGGCGGGCGAACACCGGGGAGCTGTTTTTT.

On this clonotype itself: One end of the junction varies from germline; a read error may be responsible. This chain connects TRBV6-5 to TRBJ2-6, with D possibly matching TRBD1 (5 bases). In germline, CDR1 is MNHEY, CDR2 SVGAGI. The CDR3 has 14 residues. CDR3 sequence (DNA): TGTACCAGCAGTTACTCCTCTGGGGCCAACGTCCTGATTTTC. This encodes CTSSYSSGANVLIF.

V gene TRBV5-4 combines with J gene TRBJ2-2; 10 nucleotides match TRBD1. CDR3 length: 15 residues. Losses at the gene ends were 4 bases for V and 8 bases for J; bases not matched to a gene: 8. Germline V gives CDR1 SGHNT, CDR2 YYREEE (reference sequence). The CDR3: CASSTGQGSTGELFF. DNA for the CDR3: TGTGCCAGCAGCACGGGACAGGGGAGCACAGGGGAGCTGTTTTTT.

Points on this clonotype: The junction does not match germline at one end; this may be a read error. The chain employs TRBV29-1 and TRBJ2-1, with TRBD2 identical over 12 bases. This CDR3 has 13 residues. Germline CDR1 and CDR2: SQVTM and ANQGSEA. Here the CDR3 reads CREGTSGFNEQFF. The CDR3 region has the DNA TGCAGAGAGGGGACTAGCGGGTTCAATGAGCAATTCTTC.

J is TRBJ1-2 and V is TRBV11-1, with 7 bases fitting TRBD1. The length of the CDR3 is 17 residues. Germline-derived CDR1 and CDR2 are SGHAT and FQDESV (reference sequence). CDR3 loop: CARSRTGTVLANYGYTF. The CDR3 DNA is TGTGCTAGGAGCCGAACCGGGACAGTATTAGCTAACTATGGCTACACCTTC. The full variable domain, with the rest looked up from reference TRBV11-1 and TRBJ1-2, is EAEVAQSPRYKITEKSQAVAFWCDPISGHATLYWYRQILGQGPELLVQFQDESVVDDSQLPKDRFSAERLKGVDSTLKIQPAELGDSAMYLCARSRTGTVLANYGYTFGSGTRLTVV.

About this clonotype itself: One junction end disagrees with the germline gene, perhaps due to a read error. The chain joins TRBV29-1 to TRBJ1-1; possibly TRBD1 for D (6 bases). CDR1 is SQVTM and CDR2 is ANQGSEA in the germline V gene. This CDR3 region has 15 residues. CDR3 coding DNA: TGCAGTGCTGGAGGGGGGTGGGGTATGAACAATGAAGCTTTCTTT. This gives the protein CSAGGGWGMNNEAFF. Filled out from reference TRBV29-1 and TRBJ1-1, the complete variable domain reads SAVISQKPSRDICQRGTSLTIQCQVDSQVTMMFWYRQQPGQSLTLIATANQGSEATYESGFVIDKFPISRPNLTFSTLTVSNMSPEDSSIYLCSAGGGWGMNNEAFFGQGTRLTVV.

A remark on this clonotype: Relative to the germline gene, one junction end is altered; a read error may explain this. The DNA of the CDR3 is TGTAGCGTTGAAGATCCGGGTAGGAGCTCCTACAAGCAGTACTTC. It yields the protein CSVEDPGRSSYKQYF. The genes are TRBV29-1 and TRBJ2-7; maybe TRBD2 (5 bases). The CDR3 is 15 residues long. The germline V gene has CDR1 SQVTM and CDR2 ANQGSEA.